Listed below are T cell receptor beta chains from one sample, sequenced in a study of T cell changes during pregnancy in multiple sclerosis. Assay: immunoSEQ multiplex PCR; the TCRdb copy retains only in-frame clones and omits some. The data hold 65,000 to 85,000 clones, with about 94% observed a single time. The sample consisted of peripheral blood, taken in the second trimester of pregnancy. The origin of the receptors is a female donor in good health, enrolled as a control in a pregnancy study. Both conserved end residues are part of each CDR3. Part of the rows lack a size; the others show once, few, many or a class for expanded clones.

v_call,j_call,clone_size,cdr3_aa
TRBV6-1,TRBJ2-5,NA,CASSAVRGGGQETQYF
TRBV5-1,TRBJ1-1,once,CASSLADSLNTEAFF
TRBV5-1,TRBJ2-7,NA,CASSLTGTGINEQYF
TRBV30,TRBJ2-1,NA,CAWASGSYNEQFF
TRBV4-1,TRBJ2-1,NA,CASSHPGQGAYNEQFF
TRBV2,TRBJ2-3,NA,CASRGWSSSTDTQYF
TRBV7-9,TRBJ2-1,NA,CASSLDGLPYNEQFF
TRBV6-5,TRBJ2-6,once,CASSYGTDSGANVLTF
TRBV5-1,TRBJ2-3,NA,CASSLAVGGTDTQYF
TRBV27,TRBJ2-2,NA,CASSLWGGRSSNTGELFF
TRBV5-1,TRBJ1-4,NA,CASSLRTGATNEKLFF
TRBV19,TRBJ1-1,once,CASSPGGGWTEAFF
TRBV28,TRBJ2-2,NA,CASSLTAPNTGELFF
TRBV4-2,TRBJ2-1,NA,CASSQDGPGLAGQNEQFF
TRBV27,TRBJ2-7,NA,CASRAGGAEQYF
TRBV5-1,TRBJ2-7,NA,CASSWDTPYEQYF
TRBV29-1,TRBJ2-6,NA,CSVRGTGSSGANVLTF
TRBV27,TRBJ2-7,NA,CASSLTGQGHYEQYF